These T cell receptor beta chains were read from a single sample in a study of T cell responses to AZD1222 COVID-19 vaccine. Sequenced by immunoSEQ multiplex PCR; TCRdb stores in-frame clones only, minus some. The sample records 100,000 to 150,000 clones, 70% to 90% being singletons. The material sequenced was peripheral blood, taken on day 0 of AZD1222 vaccination. The receptors were gathered from an adult in good health. CDR3s include the opening cysteine and the closing phenylalanine or tryptophan. The D gene is left open where the match is weak. The size entry is marked missing in some rows and otherwise reads once, few, many or a size class.

cdr3_aa: CASSLTGAGTNEKLFF
cdr3_nt: TGTGCCAGCAGTTTAACGGGGGCTGGAACTAATGAAAAACTGTTTTTT
v_call: TRBV28
j_call: TRBJ1-4
clone_size: .
d_call: .

cdr3_aa: CASSPRHSSGSAYEQYF
cdr3_nt: TGTGCCAGCAGCCCGAGACACTCTAGCGGGTCCGCCTACGAGCAGTACTTC
v_call: TRBV7-8
j_call: TRBJ2-7
clone_size: .
d_call: TRBD2

cdr3_aa: CASSSIEGYTF
cdr3_nt: TGTGCCAGCAGCTCTATAGAAGGCTACACCTTC
v_call: TRBV3-1/TRBV3-2
j_call: TRBJ1-2
clone_size: .
d_call: .

cdr3_aa: CASSLPSGRAERSETQYF
cdr3_nt: TGTGCCAGCAGCCTACCCAGCGGGAGGGCCGAAAGATCGGAGACCCAGTACTTC
v_call: TRBV11-3
j_call: TRBJ2-5
clone_size: .
d_call: TRBD2

cdr3_aa: CATSDTKTGTVSNQPQHF
cdr3_nt: TGTGCCACCAGTGATACTAAAACCGGGACAGTTAGCAATCAGCCCCAGCATTTT
v_call: TRBV24-1
j_call: TRBJ1-5
clone_size: .
d_call: TRBD1

cdr3_aa: CAISEILGGQGTEAFF
cdr3_nt: TGTGCCATCAGTGAGATACTGGGGGGACAGGGCACTGAAGCTTTCTTT
v_call: TRBV10-3
j_call: TRBJ1-1
clone_size: .
d_call: TRBD1

cdr3_aa: CAISPQGNHEQYF
cdr3_nt: TGTGCCATCTCACCCCAGGGCAACCACGAGCAGTACTTC
v_call: TRBV28
j_call: TRBJ2-7
clone_size: .
d_call: .

cdr3_aa: CASSMGIGGISSYNEQFF
cdr3_nt: TGTGCCAGTAGTATGGGTATCGGGGGGATTTCCTCCTATAATGAGCAGTTCTTC
v_call: TRBV19
j_call: TRBJ2-1
clone_size: .
d_call: TRBD2

cdr3_aa: CSVETGGETEAFF
cdr3_nt: TGCAGCGTCGAGACAGGGGGCGAAACTGAAGCTTTCTTT
v_call: TRBV29-1
j_call: TRBJ1-1
clone_size: .
d_call: TRBD1

cdr3_aa: CASSSQGLSNEQFF
cdr3_nt: TGCGCCAGCAGCTCCCAAGGACTTTCAAATGAGCAGTTCTTC
v_call: TRBV5-1
j_call: TRBJ2-1
clone_size: .
d_call: .

cdr3_aa: CSVEGGGGRGHNEQFF
cdr3_nt: TGCAGCGTTGAAGGGGGTGGTGGCAGGGGGCACAATGAGCAGTTCTTC
v_call: TRBV29-1
j_call: TRBJ2-1
clone_size: .
d_call: TRBD1

cdr3_aa: CASSPDSRGVKNIQYF
cdr3_nt: TGTGCCAGTAGTCCTGACTCCCGCGGGGTGAAAAACATTCAGTACTTC
v_call: TRBV19
j_call: TRBJ2-4
clone_size: .
d_call: .

cdr3_aa: CASSLGTGSSSYEQYF
cdr3_nt: TGTGCCAGCAGTCTAGGAACAGGGTCGAGCTCCTACGAGCAGTACTTC
v_call: TRBV27
j_call: TRBJ2-7
clone_size: .
d_call: .

cdr3_aa: CASSQGYQGLAGRSYEQYF
cdr3_nt: TGTGCCAGCAGCCAAGGGTACCAGGGACTAGCGGGTCGCTCCTACGAGCAGTACTTC
v_call: TRBV4-2
j_call: TRBJ2-7
clone_size: .
d_call: TRBD2

cdr3_aa: CASSMAADTQYF
cdr3_nt: TGTGCCAGTAGTATGGCGGCAGATACGCAGTATTTT
v_call: TRBV19
j_call: TRBJ2-3
clone_size: .
d_call: .

cdr3_aa: CASSSGTGRDGGYTF
cdr3_nt: TGTGCCAGCAGCTCTGGGACAGGGAGGGATGGTGGCTACACCTTC
v_call: TRBV7-9
j_call: TRBJ1-2
clone_size: .
d_call: TRBD1

cdr3_aa: CATSTGLGDGTDTQYF
cdr3_nt: TGTGCCACCAGTACGGGACTAGGGGATGGCACAGATACGCAGTATTTT
v_call: TRBV24-1
j_call: TRBJ2-3
clone_size: .
d_call: TRBD2

cdr3_aa: CASRIAGYNEQFF
cdr3_nt: TGTGCCAGCAGAATAGCGGGGTACAATGAGCAGTTCTTC
v_call: TRBV12-3/TRBV12-4
j_call: TRBJ2-1
clone_size: once
d_call: TRBD2

cdr3_aa: CASSQGPGKVNTEAFF
cdr3_nt: TGCGCCAGCAGCCAAGGGCCAGGGAAGGTGAACACTGAAGCTTTCTTT
v_call: TRBV4-3
j_call: TRBJ1-1
clone_size: .
d_call: .

cdr3_aa: CASSFLGAYEQYF
cdr3_nt: TGTGCCAGCAGTTTTCTGGGGGCCTACGAGCAGTACTTC
v_call: TRBV27
j_call: TRBJ2-7
clone_size: .
d_call: .

cdr3_aa: CASSAWAGEGDTQYF
cdr3_nt: TGTGCCAGCAGCGCCTGGGCGGGAGAGGGAGATACGCAGTATTTT
v_call: TRBV9
j_call: TRBJ2-3
clone_size: .
d_call: TRBD2

cdr3_aa: CASSVESETSGTYEQYF
cdr3_nt: TGTGCCAGCAGCGTAGAATCTGAGACTAGCGGGACCTACGAGCAGTACTTC
v_call: TRBV9
j_call: TRBJ2-7
clone_size: few
d_call: TRBD2

cdr3_aa: CASGLWIAEAFF
cdr3_nt: TGTGCTAGTGGTTTATGGATCGCTGAAGCTTTCTTT
v_call: TRBV12-5
j_call: TRBJ1-1
clone_size: few
d_call: .

cdr3_aa: CASSNFYEQYF
cdr3_nt: TGTGCCAGTAGTAACTTCTACGAGCAGTACTTC
v_call: TRBV19
j_call: TRBJ2-7
clone_size: .
d_call: .

cdr3_aa: CASSFLPGTDYGYTF
cdr3_nt: TGTGCCAGTAGTTTCCTCCCCGGGACCGATTATGGCTACACCTTC
v_call: TRBV19
j_call: TRBJ1-2
clone_size: .
d_call: .

cdr3_aa: CASSYTGQGTDTQYF
cdr3_nt: TGTGCCAGCAGTTACACGGGACAGGGTACAGATACGCAGTATTTT
v_call: TRBV6-5
j_call: TRBJ2-3
clone_size: .
d_call: TRBD1

cdr3_aa: CASSLVRQGQETQYF
cdr3_nt: TGTGCCAGCAGTTTGGTCCGGCAGGGGCAAGAGACCCAGTACTTC
v_call: TRBV27
j_call: TRBJ2-5
clone_size: once
d_call: .

cdr3_aa: CASRGLTGYEQYF
cdr3_nt: TGTGCCAGCAGGGGACTGACTGGATACGAGCAGTACTTC
v_call: TRBV6-5
j_call: TRBJ2-7
clone_size: .
d_call: .

cdr3_aa: CSAMDRADSYNEQFF
cdr3_nt: TGCAGCGCCATGGACAGGGCAGATTCCTACAATGAGCAGTTCTTC
v_call: TRBV29-1
j_call: TRBJ2-1
clone_size: .
d_call: TRBD1

cdr3_aa: CASSGTSGRKHEQYF
cdr3_nt: TGTGCCAGCAGCGGAACCTCTGGACGGAAGCACGAGCAGTACTTC
v_call: TRBV9
j_call: TRBJ2-7
clone_size: .
d_call: .

cdr3_aa: CASSFVQGRRAYGYTF
cdr3_nt: TGTGCCAGCAGCTTTGTCCAGGGGAGGCGGGCCTATGGCTACACCTTC
v_call: TRBV5-6
j_call: TRBJ1-2
clone_size: .
d_call: .

cdr3_aa: CASSSRPPFQSYEQYF
cdr3_nt: TGTGCCAGCAGCTCCCGTCCCCCTTTCCAATCCTACGAGCAGTACTTC
v_call: TRBV5-4
j_call: TRBJ2-7
clone_size: .
d_call: .

cdr3_aa: CASSIPGGTDTQYF
cdr3_nt: TGTGCCAGTAGTATTCCCGGGGGCACAGATACGCAGTATTTT
v_call: TRBV19
j_call: TRBJ2-3
clone_size: .
d_call: .

cdr3_aa: CASSSTATRTGEAFF
cdr3_nt: TGTGCCAGCAGTTCCACCGCCACACGGACAGGTGAAGCTTTCTTT
v_call: TRBV28
j_call: TRBJ1-1
clone_size: once
d_call: TRBD1

cdr3_aa: CASSLGSEAFF
cdr3_nt: TGTGCCAGCAGCCTCGGGTCTGAAGCTTTCTTT
v_call: TRBV7-9
j_call: TRBJ1-1
clone_size: .
d_call: .

cdr3_aa: CASSLLGREETQYF
cdr3_nt: TGTGCCAGCAGCCTTTTGGGCAGGGAAGAGACCCAGTACTTC
v_call: TRBV27
j_call: TRBJ2-5
clone_size: .
d_call: .

cdr3_aa: CASSPFRYSSGRYDEQFF
cdr3_nt: TGTGCCAGTAGTCCATTTCGTTACAGTAGCGGGAGGTATGATGAGCAGTTCTTC
v_call: TRBV19
j_call: TRBJ2-1
clone_size: .
d_call: TRBD2

cdr3_aa: CASSYRATVSYEQYF
cdr3_nt: TGTGCCAGCAGTTACCGAGCGACAGTCAGCTACGAGCAGTACTTC
v_call: TRBV6-6
j_call: TRBJ2-7
clone_size: .
d_call: .

cdr3_aa: CASSQVGGGQLADTQYF
cdr3_nt: TGCGCCAGCAGCCAGGTTGGGGGTGGACAGTTAGCAGATACGCAGTATTTT
v_call: TRBV4-1
j_call: TRBJ2-3
clone_size: once
d_call: .

cdr3_aa: CATHGKFNEQFF
cdr3_nt: TGTGCCACCCACGGGAAATTCAATGAGCAGTTCTTC
v_call: TRBV24-1
j_call: TRBJ2-1
clone_size: .
d_call: .

cdr3_aa: CASSFGNTIYF
cdr3_nt: TGTGCCAGCAGCTTTGGAAACACCATATATTTT
v_call: TRBV7-9
j_call: TRBJ1-3
clone_size: .
d_call: .

cdr3_aa: CASGLGLAGPTDTQYF
cdr3_nt: TGTGCTAGTGGTTTGGGACTAGCGGGACCGACAGATACGCAGTATTTT
v_call: TRBV12-5
j_call: TRBJ2-3
clone_size: .
d_call: TRBD2

cdr3_aa: CASRTRTASSYNSPLHF
cdr3_nt: TGTGCCAGCAGGACTCGGACAGCGAGCTCCTATAATTCACCCCTCCACTTT
v_call: TRBV28
j_call: TRBJ1-6
clone_size: .
d_call: .

cdr3_aa: CASIQGGRVKDEQFF
cdr3_nt: TGTGCCAGCATACAAGGCGGGAGGGTTAAGGATGAGCAGTTCTTC
v_call: TRBV7-2
j_call: TRBJ2-1
clone_size: .
d_call: TRBD2

cdr3_aa: CSVEGEYGYTF
cdr3_nt: TGCAGCGTAGAGGGGGAATATGGCTACACCTTC
v_call: TRBV29-1
j_call: TRBJ1-2
clone_size: once
d_call: .

cdr3_aa: CASSLGRDRGEKLFF
cdr3_nt: TGTGCCAGCAGCTTAGGCCGGGACAGGGGTGAAAAACTGTTTTTT
v_call: TRBV7-2
j_call: TRBJ1-4
clone_size: .
d_call: TRBD1

cdr3_aa: CASSPDRGAYGYTF
cdr3_nt: TGTGCCAGCTCACCAGACAGGGGAGCCTATGGCTACACCTTC
v_call: TRBV18
j_call: TRBJ1-2
clone_size: .
d_call: TRBD1

cdr3_aa: CASSSERMAGRKKLFF
cdr3_nt: TGTGCCAGCAGCTCAGAGCGCATGGCAGGGAGGAAAAAACTGTTTTTT
v_call: TRBV7-2
j_call: TRBJ1-4
clone_size: .
d_call: .

cdr3_aa: CASRGTDSSSGNTIYF
cdr3_nt: TGTGCCAGTAGAGGGACAGATTCTAGCTCTGGAAACACCATATATTTT
v_call: TRBV19
j_call: TRBJ1-3
clone_size: .
d_call: TRBD1

cdr3_aa: CASSADRARAYEQFF
cdr3_nt: TGTGCCAGCAGCGCGGACAGGGCGAGAGCCTATGAGCAGTTCTTC
v_call: TRBV5-6
j_call: TRBJ2-1
clone_size: .
d_call: TRBD1

cdr3_aa: CSGEEASVGEQFF
cdr3_nt: TGCAGCGGAGAGGAAGCTAGCGTCGGTGAGCAGTTCTTC
v_call: TRBV29-1
j_call: TRBJ2-1
clone_size: .
d_call: .

cdr3_aa: CAWEGTGSYEQYF
cdr3_nt: TGTGCCTGGGAGGGGACAGGGTCCTACGAGCAGTACTTC
v_call: TRBV30
j_call: TRBJ2-7
clone_size: .
d_call: TRBD1

cdr3_aa: CASSRSGQGDQPQHF
cdr3_nt: TGCGCCAGCAGCCGGTCCGGACAGGGCGATCAGCCCCAGCATTTT
v_call: TRBV5-1
j_call: TRBJ1-5
clone_size: .
d_call: TRBD1

cdr3_aa: CASSEGSSYEQYF
cdr3_nt: TGTGCCAGCAGCGAGGGGAGCTCCTACGAGCAGTACTTC
v_call: TRBV9
j_call: TRBJ2-7
clone_size: once
d_call: .

cdr3_aa: CASSIDRTSGNTIYF
cdr3_nt: TGTGCCAGTAGTATAGATAGGACCTCTGGAAACACCATATATTTT
v_call: TRBV19
j_call: TRBJ1-3
clone_size: .
d_call: .

cdr3_aa: CASSLARNAFF
cdr3_nt: TGTGCCAGCAGCTTAGCCCGGAACGCTTTCTTT
v_call: TRBV7-9
j_call: TRBJ1-1
clone_size: .
d_call: .

cdr3_aa: CASSVAGQGNDLNTEAFF
cdr3_nt: TGTGCCAGCAGCGTAGCTGGACAGGGTAACGATTTGAACACTGAAGCTTTCTTT
v_call: TRBV9
j_call: TRBJ1-1
clone_size: .
d_call: TRBD1

cdr3_aa: CASSQTEYEQYF
cdr3_nt: TGTGCCAGCAGCCAGACAGAATACGAGCAGTACTTC
v_call: TRBV11-1
j_call: TRBJ2-7
clone_size: few
d_call: .